The text below deals with one T cell receptor (beta chain). The antigen remains unidentified. This sample is drawn from a study of graft-versus-host responses after intestinal transplantation. For the study at large: Recipients had transplants, and these were multivisceral, liver-intestinal, or isolated intestinal. All recipients got anti-thymocyte globulin induction, then tacrolimus and steroids for 2 to 4 years. General study findings and limits: The recipient marrow held GvH clones, and some of them showed up first in ileum or blood.

With V trimmed by 1 base and J by 2 bases, 9 bases remained unmatched. The length of the CDR3 is 19 residues. Germline V gives CDR1 MGHRA, CDR2 YSYEKL. Assay used: immunoSEQ multiplex PCR; TCRdb lists only in-frame clones, some missing. Among some 8,500 clones listed, 92% were seen once. The origin of this receptor is a human patient who received an intestinal transplant, so some T cells may come from the graft donor. The chain employs TRBV4-1 and TRBJ2-3, with 13 bases that match TRBD2. Sequenced here: PBMCs, sampled around 31 days after intestinal transplant. CDR3 protein: CASSQGLAGGPIYTDTQYF. DNA of the CDR3: TGCGCCAGCAGCCAAGGACTAGCGGGGGGACCGATCTACACAGATACGCAGTATTTT.